Shown below are 20 T cell receptor beta chains from a single sample sequenced in a study of technical replicates of blood from a few donors. Libraries were prepared by immunoSEQ multiplex PCR; TCRdb keeps only in-frame clonotypes and omits some of them. This repertoire shows tens of thousands of clones, 93% found once; its top ten account for around 0.38%. Sequencing was carried out using T cells isolated from PBMCs. The receptors derive from a human donor in good health.

V is TRBV4-1 and J is TRBJ1-1, with D unresolved. CDR3 size: 15 residues. The V end lost 2 bases, the J end lost 4 bases, and 14 bases lay between the germline ends. From germline, CDR1 is MGHRA and CDR2 YSYEKL. This chain's CDR3 is CASSQLIDISTEAFF. The CDR3 DNA sequence: TGCGCCAGCAGCCAACTGATAGATATTAGCACTGAAGCTTTCTTT.

For the CDR3, the DNA is TGTGCCAGCAGCTTGGACTTCCGGGACAACTACGAGCAGTACTTC. Amino acid sequence: CASSLDFRDNYEQYF. The gene calls are TRBV5-6 and TRBJ2-7, with D possibly being TRBD1 (6 bases). The CDR3 length is 15 residues. Germline V CDR1 and CDR2: SGHDT, YYEEEE. V was shortened by 0 bases and J by 3 bases, with 13 bases between the two germline ends.

This chain uses TRBV28 with TRBJ1-3; TRBD1 aligns across 9 bases. CDR3 length equals 16 residues. The V gene's germline CDR1 is MDHEN and CDR2 SYDVKM. V gave up 5 bases and J gave up 4 bases; unmatched junction bases: 9. CDR3 nucleotide sequence: TGTGCCAGCAGTACCCAGGGACAGGGCAGCGGAAACACCATATATTTT. It encodes CASSTQGQGSGNTIYF.

This chain uses TRBV28 with TRBJ2-6; 7 bases align to TRBD1. This CDR3 region has 15 residues. Germline V gene lookup returns CDR1 MDHEN and CDR2 SYDVKM. V was clipped by 7 bases and J by 0 bases; unmatched bases: 3. CDR3 region: CASKGQSSGANVLTF. Here the CDR3 DNA reads TGTGCCAGCAAGGGACAGAGCTCTGGGGCCAACGTCCTGACTTTC.

The rearrangement uses TRBV28 and TRBJ2-7; 11 bases align to TRBD2. V lost 4 bases to trimming and J lost 3 bases; unmatched junction nucleotides: 8. This CDR3 spans 16 amino acids. Germline V gives CDR1 MDHEN, CDR2 SYDVKM. The CDR3 is CASSYTSGSYIYEQYF. The CDR3 DNA follows: TGTGCCAGCAGTTACACTAGCGGGAGTTACATCTACGAGCAGTACTTC.

The V and J genes are TRBV11-3 and TRBJ2-7; 7 bases agree with TRBD1. CDR1 is SGHNT and CDR2 is YENEEA in the germline V gene. The ends lost 2 bases at V and 5 bases at J; junction bases unmatched: 6. The CDR3 spans 14 residues. The CDR3 region is CASSLRQGSNEQYF. The CDR3 region has the DNA TGTGCCAGCAGCTTACGACAGGGAAGCAACGAGCAGTACTTC.

The table lists this clone with a count of one. The rearrangement joins TRBV5-1 to TRBJ1-1; D may be TRBD1 (6 bases). The CDR3 extends over 17 amino acids. From germline, CDR1 is SGHRS and CDR2 YFSETQ. V was cut by 0 bases and J by 3 bases, with 18 bases left in between. The CDR3 sequence: CASSLGFGGSEDTEAFF. CDR3 sequence (DNA): TGCGCCAGCAGCTTGGGTTTTGGGGGCAGTGAGGACACTGAAGCTTTCTTT.

The chain is built from TRBV11-3 and TRBJ2-2, with a weak D call TRBD2 (6 bases). The length of the CDR3 is 14 residues. V shed 5 bases and J shed 8 bases, with 15 bases lying between them. Germline V gene data show CDR1 as SGHNT and CDR2 as YENEEA. Here the CDR3 reads CASSARLGSGELFF. The CDR3, as DNA: TGTGCCAGCAGCGCAAGACTAGGATCTGGGGAGCTGTTTTTT.

This sequence joins TRBV14 and TRBJ2-1; no definite D call. The ends were cut back, 6 bases at V and 0 bases at J, with 15 bases in the middle. This CDR3 has 16 amino acids. Germline CDR1 SGHDN, CDR2 FVKESK. The CDR3 protein is CASSPEAASSYNEQFF. For the CDR3, the DNA is TGTGCCAGCAGTCCCGAGGCAGCGAGCTCCTACAATGAGCAGTTCTTC.

This chain links TRBV9 with TRBJ1-2; 12 bases are shared with TRBD1. The length of the CDR3 is 15 residues. Germline CDR1 and CDR2: SGDLS and YYNGEE. The trim removed 0 bases at V and 13 bases at J, leaving 10 bases unmatched. The CDR3 spells CASSVGVGDRGRVTF. The CDR3 coding sequence is TGTGCCAGCAGCGTAGGTGTAGGGGACAGGGGGCGCGTCACCTTC.

V gene TRBV19 combines with J gene TRBJ2-7; the match to TRBD2 covers 7 bases. The CDR3 runs to 13 residues. Germline CDR1 is LNHDA and CDR2 is SQIVND (reference sequence). Trimming at V came to 6 bases and at J to 2 bases, leaving 4 bases not matched to a gene. The DNA of the CDR3 is TGTGCCAGTAGCGGGAGGTCGACCTACGAGCAGTACTTC. Amino acid sequence: CASSGRSTYEQYF.

V gene TRBV5-1 combines with J gene TRBJ1-3, with D maybe TRBD1 (5 bases). V gave up 1 base and J gave up 3 bases, with 11 bases separating them. Per the germline V gene, CDR1 is SGHRS and CDR2 is YFSETQ. This CDR3 has 15 amino acids. DNA of the CDR3: TGCGCCAGCAGCTTGAATGGGGCCGGTGGAAACACCATATATTTT. Translation gives CASSLNGAGGNTIYF.

The chain recombines TRBV4-1 with TRBJ1-3; a possible D gene is TRBD1 (6 bases). V was trimmed by 0 bases and J by 4 bases, leaving 10 bases between them. This CDR3 region has 15 residues. Looked up from germline, CDR1 is MGHRA and CDR2 is YSYEKL. CDR3: CASSQDQGPGNTIYF. The CDR3 DNA sequence: TGCGCCAGCAGCCAAGATCAGGGGCCCGGAAACACCATATATTTT.

The chain employs TRBV28 and TRBJ2-7, with 8 positions matching TRBD2. V trimming: 5 bases; J trimming: 0 bases; junction bases outside the gene matches: 6. Germline CDR1 MDHEN, CDR2 SYDVKM. This CDR3 has 15 residues. CDR3 in DNA: TGTGCCAGCAGTGTATTAGCGGGAAACTCCTACGAGCAGTACTTC. Its translation: CASSVLAGNSYEQYF.

The gene calls are TRBV28 and TRBJ2-2; D may be TRBD1 (6 bases). Germline V lookup: CDR1 MDHEN, CDR2 SYDVKM. V lost 5 bases, J lost 3 bases, and 22 bases lay in between. The CDR3 totals 18 residues. CDR3 residues: CASSPLGAKGVDTGELFF. Here the CDR3 DNA reads TGTGCCAGCAGTCCCCTTGGGGCCAAGGGGGTAGACACCGGGGAGCTGTTTTTT.

The chain combines TRBV9 with TRBJ2-7; a possible D gene is TRBD2 (5 bases). V was trimmed by 0 bases and J by 4 bases, leaving 17 bases between them. Germline loops: CDR1 SGDLS, CDR2 YYNGEE. The CDR3 has 16 residues. In nucleotides, the CDR3 is TGTGCCAGCAGCGTAGGGTCCGGGGTAGGACTGTACGAGCAGTACTTC. Translated, it gives CASSVGSGVGLYEQYF.

V is TRBV19 and J is TRBJ2-1; TRBD2 matches at 8 bases. This CDR3 is 14 amino acids long. The trim removed 5 bases at V and 7 bases at J, leaving 7 bases unmatched. The V gene's germline CDR1 is LNHDA and CDR2 SQIVND (reference sequence). CDR3 bases: TGTGCCAGTAGTTCAGCGGGAGAGGGTAATGAGCAGTTCTTC. It specifies CASSSAGEGNEQFF.

V is TRBV30 and J is TRBJ1-1; no reliable D call. The CDR3 consists of 15 residues. V was pared by 4 bases and J by 2 bases, with 17 bases between. CDR1 and CDR2 (germline): GTSNPN, SVGIG (reference sequence). In DNA form, the CDR3 reads TGTGCCTGGATTGCAAGATTACAGATTAACACTGAAGCTTTCTTT. Translated: CAWIARLQINTEAFF.

This clone was seen once. The V gene is TRBV27, the J gene TRBJ2-1; TRBD1 is a possible D gene (6 bases). The CDR3 has 15 residues. V dropped 2 bases and J dropped 6 bases, with 14 bases sitting between them. CDR1 and CDR2 from the germline V gene are MNHEY and SMNVEV (reference sequence). CDR3 DNA sequence: TGTGCCAGCAGTTTAATGTTGCCAGGGGTCAATGAGCAGTTCTTC. Its protein is CASSLMLPGVNEQFF.

The chain uses TRBV4-1 and TRBJ1-4, with 9 bases lining up with TRBD1. Germline values: CDR1 MGHRA, CDR2 YSYEKL. J gave up 9 bases and V 1 base, and 9 bases lay outside the gene matches. CDR3 length equals 16 residues. This CDR3 is CASSQVRDRELKKLFF. The CDR3 DNA follows: TGCGCCAGCAGCCAAGTCAGGGACAGGGAATTGAAAAAACTGTTTTTT.